The next 24 T cell receptor beta chains were all read from a single sample in a study of spatial heterogeneity in lung cancer. Each CDR3 protein is one row after TCRdb ran MiXCR on the 5' RACE reads. The profile shows roughly 48,000 distinct CDR3 sequences, over 9.5% of them singletons. Time point defined: sample taken at primary tumor resection. Researchers sequenced whole RNA taken from tumor, nontumor lung or frozen PBMC without sorting. Sequenced here: PBMCs, sampled at surgery. Receptors were obtained from a female donor with early-stage non-small cell lung cancer.

The rearrangement uses TRBV29-1 and TRBJ2-5; 8 bases are a match to TRBD1. V was pared by 7 bases and J by 7 bases, with 11 bases of the junction left unmatched. Germline loops: CDR1 SQVTM, CDR2 ANQGSEA. This CDR3 contains 13 residues. In DNA, the CDR3 is TGCAGCGCCCAGGACAGGGAAGGGGGGACCCAGTACTTC. It encodes CSAQDREGGTQYF.

Comments on this clonotype: A much bigger clone sits one base away, suggesting this may be a read error. The genes are TRBV7-8 and TRBJ1-1, with D unresolved. The V gene lost 4 bases and the J gene lost 0 bases, with 6 bases spanning the gap. The CDR3 is made up of 13 amino acids. The germline CDR1 and CDR2 sequences are SGHVS and FQNEAQ. As DNA, the CDR3 is TGTGCCAGCAGCTCGGTCCTGAACACTGAAGCTTTCTTT. The encoded protein is CASSSVLNTEAFF.

DNA for the CDR3: TGTGCCACCAGCAACAGGGTTGCCGCCTACAATGAGCAGTTCTTC. Its translation is CATSNRVAAYNEQFF. The chain has TRBV15 and TRBJ2-1; TRBD1 is a possible D gene (6 bases). Germline-derived CDR1 and CDR2 are LNHNV and YYDKDF (reference sequence). Trimming took off 4 bases at V and 2 bases at J, with 12 bases between the two ends. This CDR3 has 15 residues.

This chain links TRBV5-1 with TRBJ1-2; the D gene is possibly TRBD1 (5 bases). Germline V CDR1 and CDR2: SGHRS, YFSETQ. The CDR3 covers 13 residues. V lost 2 bases and J 4 bases, leaving 9 bases between the germline ends. CDR3 residues: CASSFGGGYGYTF. CDR3 sequence (DNA): TGCGCCAGCAGCTTCGGGGGTGGCTATGGCTACACCTTC.

This clonotype came up many times. The chain carries TRBV3-1 and TRBJ1-5, with D maybe TRBD1 (6 bases). CDR3 length: 14 amino acids. V was pared by 2 bases and J by 6 bases, with 11 bases between. Germline CDR1 LGHDT, CDR2 YNNKEL (reference sequence). The CDR3 here is CASSQRGGGQPQHF. CDR3 coding DNA: TGTGCCAGCAGCCAAAGGGGGGGAGGTCAGCCCCAGCATTTT.

The V gene is TRBV7-9, the J gene TRBJ1-4; no reliable D call. The length of the CDR3 is 13 residues. The V end lost 4 bases, the J end lost 5 bases, and 8 bases lay between the germline ends. From germline, CDR1 is SEHNR and CDR2 FQNEAQ (reference sequence). The CDR3 bases are TGTGCCAGCAGCTCGACCCTAAATGAAAAACTGTTTTTT. It translates to CASSSTLNEKLFF.

Notes on this clonotype: This may stem from a read error, because a much larger clone lies one nucleotide away. The chain links TRBV15 to TRBJ1-1; D gene unclear. The CDR3 is 15 residues long. Germline assignment: CDR1 LNHNV and CDR2 YYDKDF (reference sequence). The CDR3 DNA reads TGTGCCACCAGCAGAGCGGGCTTAATGAACACTGAAGCTTCCTTT. Protein product: CATSRAGLMNTEASF. Full variable domain (outside the CDR3, taken from reference TRBV15 and TRBJ1-1): DAMVIQNPRYQVTQFGKPVTLSCSQTLNHNVMYWYQQKSSQAPKLLFHYYDKDFNNEADTPDNFQSRRPNTSFCFLDIRSPGLGDTAMYLCATSRAGLMNTEASFGQGTRLTVV.

This clonotype was recorded at least ten times. The rearrangement joins TRBV12-3 or TRBV12-4 to TRBJ2-2; D is undetermined. The CDR3 spans 13 residues. V was cut by 2 bases and J by 5 bases, with 6 bases left in between. CDR3 residues: CASSLRATGELFF. The CDR3 bases are TGTGCCAGCAGTTTACGGGCGACCGGGGAGCTGTTTTTT.

The chain has TRBV7-2 and TRBJ2-1, with 8 bases matching TRBD2. CDR3 length equals 16 residues. The V gene's germline CDR1 is SGHTA and CDR2 FQGNSA. V was clipped by 5 bases and J by 9 bases; unmatched bases: 15. CDR3 sequence reads: CASSQNQAGAVGEQFF. The DNA of the CDR3 is TGTGCCAGCAGCCAAAACCAAGCGGGGGCCGTCGGTGAGCAGTTCTTC.

This clonotype was seen a few times. The V gene is TRBV7-9, the J gene TRBJ1-2; D unresolved. The CDR3 loop spans 13 amino acids. The ends were cut back, 0 bases at V and 5 bases at J, with 7 bases in the middle. The germline gives CDR1 SEHNR, CDR2 FQNEAQ (reference sequence). The DNA of the CDR3 is TGTGCCAGCAGCTTAGCGTCAGTGTATGGCTACACCTTC. Its protein product is CASSLASVYGYTF.

This clonotype occurred a few times. The chain recombines TRBV7-2 with TRBJ1-5; D remains ambiguous. The germline V gene encodes CDR1 SGHTA and CDR2 FQGNSA. The CDR3 length is 18 residues. V shed 1 base and J shed 2 bases, with 18 bases lying between them. CDR3 region: CASSLVVSFSGGNQPQHF. CDR3 bases: TGTGCCAGCAGCTTAGTTGTATCCTTCTCTGGCGGCAATCAGCCCCAGCATTTT.

This clonotype was found a few times. This chain uses TRBV7-9 with TRBJ2-2; D may be TRBD1 (6 bases). The CDR3 has 15 amino acids. Looked up from germline, CDR1 is SEHNR and CDR2 is FQNEAQ (reference sequence). V was trimmed by 5 bases and J by 1 base, leaving 11 bases between them. Here the CDR3 reads CASSRRTENTGELFF. DNA for the CDR3: TGTGCCAGCAGCCGCCGGACAGAGAACACCGGGGAGCTGTTTTTT.

This clonotype occurred a few times. The rearrangement joins TRBV7-9 to TRBJ1-1, with TRBD1 matching 7 bases. CDR1 and CDR2 (germline): SEHNR, FQNEAQ (reference sequence). The CDR3 totals 15 residues. V dropped 5 bases and J dropped 1; count of bases not matched to a gene: 7. CDR3 DNA: TGTGCCAGCAGCGCCCGTAGACAGGGGAACACTGAAGCTTTCTTT. This gives the protein CASSARRQGNTEAFF.

V and J are TRBV2 and TRBJ2-1, with 10 bases identical to TRBD1. J was trimmed by 7 bases and V by 4 bases; bases with no gene match: 13. The germline gives CDR1 SNHLY, CDR2 FYNNEI. The CDR3 contains 17 residues. CDR3 amino acids: CASSAPRDRGFSNEQFF. Here the CDR3 DNA reads TGTGCCAGCAGTGCCCCTCGGGACAGGGGATTTTCGAATGAGCAGTTCTTC.

The J gene is TRBJ2-7, the V gene TRBV7-9; D gene unclear. The length of the CDR3 is 13 residues. The V gene lost 5 bases and the J gene lost 0 bases, with 8 bases spanning the gap. Looked up from germline, CDR1 is SEHNR and CDR2 is FQNEAQ (reference sequence). The CDR3 spells CASSPRASYEQYF. The DNA of the CDR3 is TGTGCCAGCAGCCCCCGGGCCTCCTACGAGCAGTACTTC.

With respect to this clonotype: A much larger clone differs by one base, so this may be a read error. This sequence joins TRBV29-1 and TRBJ2-7; 9 nucleotides line up with TRBD1. CDR1 is SQVTM and CDR2 is ANQGSEA in the germline V gene. CDR3 size: 13 residues. For the CDR3, the DNA is TGCATCGCCCGAAGGGGACAGGGCCACGAGCAGTACTTC. It yields the protein CIARRGQGHEQYF.

The chain uses TRBV18 and TRBJ2-7; 15 bases are a match to TRBD2. Germline V lookup: CDR1 KGHSH, CDR2 LQKENI. V dropped 3 bases and J dropped 0; count of bases not matched to a gene: 3. This CDR3 spans 17 amino acids. The CDR3 here is CASSPGTSGGSSYEQYF. CDR3 nucleotide sequence: TGTGCCAGCTCACCCGGGACTAGCGGGGGGTCCTCCTACGAGCAGTACTTC.

This chain links TRBV5-1 with TRBJ2-2; 11 nucleotides agree with TRBD1. Germline-derived CDR1 and CDR2 are SGHRS and YFSETQ. This CDR3 comprises 15 residues. With V trimmed by 5 bases and J by 4 bases, 4 bases remained unmatched. The CDR3 protein is CASRAGTGGTGELFF. CDR3 in DNA: TGCGCCAGCAGAGCCGGGACAGGGGGCACCGGGGAGCTGTTTTTT.

This clonotype was counted at least ten times. J is TRBJ1-1 and V is TRBV5-5; D unclear. Germline V gives CDR1 SGHKS, CDR2 YYEKEE (reference sequence). Trimming stripped 0 bases from V and 5 bases from J, with 11 bases between. The CDR3 is made up of 14 amino acids. The CDR3 sequence is CASSLDGKGTEAFF. DNA of the CDR3: TGTGCCAGCAGCTTGGACGGGAAAGGGACTGAAGCTTTCTTT.

This clonotype was observed a few times. The chain recombines TRBV5-6 with TRBJ1-2; D is unclear. The CDR3 covers 15 residues. From germline, CDR1 is SGHDT and CDR2 YYEEEE. V was cut by 5 bases and J by 5 bases, with 19 bases left in between. In DNA form, the CDR3 reads TGTGCCAGCAGACCGACCCCAGCGGACTCTTATGGCTACACCTTC. Its protein product is CASRPTPADSYGYTF.

This clonotype has just a few counts. V gene TRBV5-8 combines with J gene TRBJ2-2; no definite D call. The CDR3 contains 12 residues. V was trimmed by 1 base and J by 4 bases, leaving 2 bases between them. Germline loops: CDR1 SGHTS, CDR2 YDEGEE. CDR3 DNA: TGTGCCAGCAGCTTGAGCACCGGGGAGCTGTTTTTT. Its protein is CASSLSTGELFF.

The rearrangement uses TRBV5-1 and TRBJ2-3, with D perhaps matching TRBD1 (5 bases). The CDR3 runs to 16 residues. Germline V gene lookup returns CDR1 SGHRS and CDR2 YFSETQ. The V gene lost 5 bases and the J gene lost 0 bases, with 16 bases spanning the gap. CDR3 amino acids: CASREKTGTSTDTQYF. The CDR3 DNA reads as TGCGCCAGCAGAGAGAAAACAGGAACCAGCACAGATACGCAGTATTTT.

The J gene is TRBJ1-5, the V gene TRBV19; no definite D call. V was trimmed by 6 bases and J by 0 bases, leaving 9 bases between them. Germline V gene data show CDR1 as LNHDA and CDR2 as SQIVND (reference sequence). The CDR3 is 14 amino acids. CDR3 coding DNA: TGTGCCAGTAGATCGGGAAATAGCAATCAGCCCCAGCATTTT. This encodes CASRSGNSNQPQHF.

A few counts support this clonotype. The rearrangement joins TRBV30 to TRBJ2-2, with 8 bases matching TRBD2. The CDR3 extends over 15 amino acids. Trimming cost V 3 bases and J 2 bases; bases outside gene matches: 5. CDR1 is GTSNPN, CDR2 SVGIG, per germline (reference sequence). In DNA, the CDR3 is TGTGCCTGGAGGGTAGCGGGGAGCAACACCGGGGAGCTGTTTTTT. It translates to CAWRVAGSNTGELFF.